This paragraph covers one T cell receptor beta chain sequence. These data originate in a study of blood T cell repertoires in COVID-19. At the level of the study: Nucleic acid was either cDNA or gDNA, and it came from T cells, B-cell-depleted T cells, or PBMCs.

Under the authors' procedure: The authors estimated nucleated cell counts from reference gene primer amplification. Using immunoSEQ multiplex PCR, the repertoire was profiled, and TCRdb retains in-frame clones only, with some absent. D and trimming come from the DNA, and the V and J calls and clone size come from that table. The data hold around 700,000 clones, with 75% to 90% observed a single time. Germline assignment: CDR1 SGHNT and CDR2 YENEEA. This CDR3 is 14 amino acids long. V was cut by 5 bases and J by 4 bases, with 12 bases left in between. The TCR comes from a young woman with acute or convalescent COVID-19. Sequenced input: peripheral blood. The chain links TRBV11-3 to TRBJ1-3, with D possibly being TRBD1 (5 bases). The CDR3 bases are TGTGCCAGCAGCGACCCTGACAGAGGAAACACCATATATTTT. Translation gives CASSDPDRGNTIYF.